Following are 23 T cell receptor beta chains from one sample sequenced in a study of response to subunit inactivated influenza vaccine. One entry per CDR3 protein, called by TCRdb with MiXCR from the RT-PCR reads. The table includes a few hundred thousand distinct CDR3 sequences, about 14% detected once. Sequencing was performed on PBMCs from blood, taken approximately 13 days after vaccination. The source of these receptors is a man aged 45-60 years who received an inactivated influenza vaccine.

The chain links TRBV28 to TRBJ1-5; D is uncertain. CDR3 length: 14 amino acids. The V gene's germline CDR1 is MDHEN and CDR2 SYDVKM. V was shortened by 5 bases and J by 6 bases, with 14 bases between the two germline ends. The CDR3 region is CASSPPARGQPQHF. The CDR3 nucleotides read TGTGCCAGCAGTCCCCCGGCCCGGGGTCAGCCCCAGCATTTT.

This chain links TRBV20-1 with TRBJ2-7; D is undetermined. Germline loops: CDR1 DFQATT, CDR2 SNEGSKA (reference sequence). Trimming shortened V by 3 bases and J by 4 bases, and 13 bases separated the two germline ends. The length of the CDR3 is 13 residues. CDR3 DNA: TGCAGTGCTAGTGAAGGGTATACGTACGAGCAGTACTTC. Translated: CSASEGYTYEQYF.

The J gene is TRBJ1-4, the V gene TRBV3-1; 7 bases match TRBD1. The V gene end was trimmed by 5 bases and the J gene end by 4 bases; junction bases not matched to a gene: 10. CDR3 length: 16 residues. Germline values: CDR1 LGHDT, CDR2 YNNKEL (reference sequence). CDR3 sequence reads: CASSYRQGGGNEKLFF. Here the CDR3 DNA reads TGTGCCAGCAGCTACCGACAGGGAGGAGGTAATGAAAAACTGTTTTTT.

This clonotype was seen a few times. V and J are TRBV7-2 and TRBJ2-4; D remains ambiguous. V dropped 5 bases and J dropped 4 bases, with 21 bases sitting between them. The germline V gene has CDR1 SGHTA and CDR2 FQGNSA. This CDR3 region has 17 residues. CDR3 bases: TGTGCCAGCAGCAACCCGACCCACCGATTAGGGAAAAACATTCAGTACTTC. The encoded protein is CASSNPTHRLGKNIQYF.

In its sample, this clonotype was seen a few times. This chain uses TRBV12-3 or TRBV12-4 with TRBJ2-3, with D possibly TRBD2 on 6 matching bases. The CDR3 has 16 residues. Trimming shortened V by 5 bases and J by 0 bases, and 15 bases separated the two germline ends. This CDR3 reads CASSPQDYLSTDTQYF. CDR3 DNA sequence: TGTGCCAGCAGTCCCCAGGACTATTTGAGCACAGATACGCAGTATTTT.

The V and J genes are TRBV29-1 and TRBJ2-5; D may be TRBD1 (6 bases). The germline V and J ends were trimmed by 3 bases and 4 bases, with 15 bases remaining between them. The CDR3 sequence is 14 residues long. The germline CDR1 and CDR2 sequences are SQVTM and ANQGSEA. The CDR3 is CSVEGGQPGETQYF. The DNA for the CDR3 is TGCAGCGTTGAGGGTGGACAGCCTGGAGAGACCCAGTACTTC.

J is TRBJ2-5 and V is TRBV4-2; D remains ambiguous. CDR1 and CDR2 (germline): LGHNA, YNFKEQ. This CDR3 region has 15 residues. V dropped 4 bases and J dropped 5 bases, with 17 bases sitting between them. Written as DNA, the CDR3 is TGTGCCAGCAGCCCGGGTGGCCGGCAGCTGGAGACCCAGTACTTC. This codes for CASSPGGRQLETQYF.

This clonotype was counted many times. The chain has TRBV6-1 and TRBJ1-1; 9 bases align to TRBD1. J was trimmed by 1 base and V by 7 bases; bases with no gene match: 4. CDR3 length equals 14 residues. Looked up from germline, CDR1 is MNHNS and CDR2 is SASEGT. As DNA, the CDR3 is TGTGCCAGCAAGGACAGGGGCGCGAACACTGAAGCTTTCTTT. It specifies CASKDRGANTEAFF.

The chain is built from TRBV6-5 and TRBJ2-7; D might be TRBD1 (5 bases). The CDR3 length is 15 residues. V was shortened by 2 bases and J by 0 bases, with 11 bases between the two germline ends. The V gene's germline CDR1 is MNHEY and CDR2 SVGAGI. This CDR3 is CASSYRQPSSYEQYF. The CDR3 nucleotides are TGTGCCAGCAGTTACCGACAGCCTAGCTCCTACGAGCAGTACTTC.

This clonotype came up a few times. The chain employs TRBV20-1 and TRBJ2-1, with D possibly being TRBD1 (5 bases). The CDR3 extends over 12 amino acids. Trimming took 1 base from V and 7 from J, leaving 8 bases between them. CDR1 and CDR2 from the germline V gene are DFQATT and SNEGSKA (reference sequence). CDR3 DNA sequence: TGCAGTGCTAGAGCAGGGATAAATGAGCAGTTCTTC. Translating it yields CSARAGINEQFF.

This clonotype came up a few times. The chain combines TRBV18 with TRBJ1-5; D gene uncertain. Trimming left V 1 base short and J 7 bases short, with 14 bases between. This CDR3 spans 15 amino acids. CDR1 is KGHSH and CDR2 is LQKENI in the germline V gene. The CDR3 loop reads CASSPHPQSDQPQHF. CDR3 nucleotide sequence: TGTGCCAGCTCACCACACCCCCAGAGCGACCAGCCCCAGCATTTT.

There are a few counts of this clonotype. The gene calls are TRBV4-2 and TRBJ2-2; a weak D match, TRBD2 (6 bases). Trimming stripped 0 bases from V and 8 bases from J, with 10 bases between. The CDR3 spans 14 residues. The germline CDR1 and CDR2 sequences are LGHNA and YNFKEQ. This chain's CDR3 is CASSQDGTAGELFF. The CDR3 region has the DNA TGTGCCAGCAGCCAAGACGGGACTGCAGGGGAGCTGTTTTTT.

This clonotype was found many times. The V call is TRBV15, the J call TRBJ2-4; D gene uncertain. The CDR3 has 11 residues. Germline CDR1 and CDR2: LNHNV and YYDKDF (reference sequence). Deletions cut 8 bases from V and 7 bases from J, with 9 bases between. The CDR3 spells CATGELNIQYF. The CDR3 coding sequence is TGTGCCACCGGGGAATTGAACATTCAGTACTTC.

The chain joins TRBV28 to TRBJ2-2, with D possibly being TRBD1 (5 bases). Trimming stripped 2 bases from V and 1 base from J, with 8 bases between. The CDR3 length is 15 residues. The V gene's germline CDR1 is MDHEN and CDR2 SYDVKM. CDR3 amino acids: CASSLNRRNTGELFF. CDR3 nucleotides: TGTGCCAGCAGTTTAAACAGGAGGAACACCGGGGAGCTGTTTTTT. Full variable domain (remainder filled in from reference TRBV28 and TRBJ2-2): DVKVTQSSRYLVKRTGEKVFLECVQDMDHENMFWYRQDPGLGLRLIYFSYDVKMKEKGDIPEGYSVSREKKERFSLILESASTNQTSMYLCASSLNRRNTGELFFGEGSRLTVL.

Only a few counts were recorded for this clonotype. CDR3 nucleotides: TGTGCCAGCAGCTTAGCGGTCCGGGTAGCTAATGAAAAACTGTTTTTT. This encodes CASSLAVRVANEKLFF. This sequence joins TRBV7-8 and TRBJ1-4; no clear D. The V end was cut by 0 bases, the J end by 3 bases, with 11 bases between. Germline values: CDR1 SGHVS, CDR2 FQNEAQ. This CDR3 region has 16 residues.

A few counts support this clonotype. The J gene is TRBJ2-3, the V gene TRBV7-3; D not resolved. The V gene lost 3 bases and the J gene lost 6 bases, with 13 bases spanning the gap. This CDR3 is 14 amino acids long. The germline CDR1 and CDR2 sequences are SGHTA and FQGTGA. In DNA form, the CDR3 reads TGTGCCAGCAGCTTTTCTGGGGAACTTGATACGCAGTATTTT. Residues: CASSFSGELDTQYF.

Points on this clonotype: Compared with germline, one end of the junction differs, possibly owing to a read error. The rearrangement uses TRBV14 and TRBJ1-4; D remains ambiguous. This CDR3 is built from 14 residues. Germline values: CDR1 SGHDN, CDR2 FVKESK. The CDR3 region is CDSSQVQFNEKLFF. CDR3 coding DNA: TGTGACAGCAGCCAAGTGCAGTTTAATGAAAAACTGTTTTTT.

On this clonotype itself: A much bigger clone sits one base away, suggesting this may be a read error. This likely comes from a read error, as the CDR3 has no conserved phenylalanine or tryptophan at its end. This chain links TRBV29-1 with TRBJ2-1; TRBD1 matches at 7 bases. Germline CDR1 reads SQVTM; CDR2 reads ANQGSEA. Trimming removed 7 bases from V and 0 bases from J; junction bases left unmatched: 9. CDR3 length equals 15 residues. The CDR3 sequence is CSAGDRTTSYNEQFL. In DNA, the CDR3 is TGCAGCGCCGGGGACAGAACCACCTCCTACAATGAGCAGTTCTTA.

The CDR3 bases are TGTGCCACCAGCAGAGATTTAGCTCCCGGACCCTACGAGCAGTACTTC. Its protein product is CATSRDLAPGPYEQYF. This sequence joins TRBV15 and TRBJ2-7; D not certain. CDR1 is LNHNV, CDR2 YYDKDF, per germline (reference sequence). This CDR3 region has 16 residues. Trimming left V 0 bases short and J 2 bases short, with 14 bases between.

This clonotype has more than one count but fewer than ten. V and J are TRBV5-1 and TRBJ2-2; D remains unclear. Germline V gives CDR1 SGHRS, CDR2 YFSETQ. V lost 0 bases, J lost 4 bases, and 7 bases lay in between. The CDR3 consists of 14 residues. The DNA of the CDR3 is TGCGCCAGCAGCTTGGGAGGTACCACCGGGGAGCTGTTTTTT. This translates into CASSLGGTTGELFF.

There are a few counts of this clonotype. The rearrangement uses TRBV7-2 and TRBJ2-5; D may be TRBD1 (6 bases). The V gene's germline CDR1 is SGHTA and CDR2 FQGNSA. The CDR3 totals 13 residues. V was clipped by 6 bases and J by 4 bases, with 12 bases between them. The CDR3 loop is CASRQGHLETQYF. CDR3 sequence (DNA): TGTGCCAGCAGACAGGGACACTTAGAGACCCAGTACTTC.

This clonotype turned up a few times. The rearrangement uses TRBV7-6 and TRBJ2-4; D is unclear. Germline loops: CDR1 SGHVS, CDR2 FNYEAQ. Trimming took 4 bases from V and 7 from J, leaving 8 bases between them. This CDR3 contains 12 residues. The CDR3 nucleotides read TGTGCCAGCAGCTCGGCAACGAACATTCAGTACTTC. It specifies CASSSATNIQYF.

The J gene is TRBJ2-2, the V gene TRBV24-1, with TRBD1 matching over 9 bases. Germline V gene sequence: CDR1 KGHDR, CDR2 SFDVKD. V was pared by 8 bases and J by 5 bases, with 5 bases of the junction left unmatched. The CDR3 sequence is 14 residues long. DNA of the CDR3: TGTGCCACCACTAGGACAGGGGCTACCGGGGAGCTGTTTTTT. Encoded protein: CATTRTGATGELFF.